Sequencing of this T cell receptor (beta chain) was carried out in a study of blood T cell repertoires in COVID-19. In the original analysis: Amplification of reference gene primers provided the estimated nucleated cell counts. Sequenced by immunoSEQ multiplex PCR; TCRdb stores in-frame clones only, minus some. Clone size and V and J calls were adopted from that table, with D and trimming inferred from the DNA. Of 50,000 to 55,000 clones in the sample, 87% are singletons; the top ten hold 5% to 7%. V dropped 2 bases and J dropped 8 bases, with 16 bases sitting between them. This CDR3 has 14 amino acids. Germline CDR1 SGHRS, CDR2 YFSETQ.

This chain joins TRBV5-1 and TRBJ1-2, with unresolved D. Material: peripheral blood. The TCR originated in a man aged 45 to 65 with active COVID-19. The CDR3 DNA reads as TGCGCCAGCAGCTTTCAGGAAAGGATAGGAGGCTACACCTTC. Translation: CASSFQERIGGYTF. Full variable domain (rest looked up from reference TRBV5-1 and TRBJ1-2): KAGVTQTPRYLIKTRGQQVTLSCSPISGHRSVSWYQQTPGQGLQFLFEYFSETQRNKGNFPGRFSGRQFSNSRSEMNVSTLELGDSALYLCASSFQERIGGYTFGSGTRLTVV.